This T cell receptor beta chain was observed in a study of blood T cell repertoires in COVID-19. The protocol was immunoSEQ multiplex PCR, while the TCRdb copy is restricted to in-frame clones and leaves out a portion. The profile shows around 170,000 clones, 80% to 90% of them singletons. V dropped 5 bases and J dropped 1 base, with 11 bases sitting between them. This CDR3 is built from 14 residues. Germline V CDR1 and CDR2: LGHDT, YNNKEL (reference sequence). The specimen was peripheral blood. This TCR came from a young man who had recovered from COVID-19. The chain carries TRBV3-1 (or the pseudogene TRBV3-2) and TRBJ2-5; D might be TRBD1 (5 bases). The CDR3 protein is CASSTRVSQETQYF. CDR3 nucleotides: TGTGCCAGCAGCACCAGGGTCAGCCAAGAGACCCAGTACTTC.